This passage covers 2 T cell receptor beta chains from one sample sequenced in a study of blood T cell repertoires in COVID-19. Method: immunoSEQ multiplex PCR; TCRdb's copy keeps in-frame clones and lacks some. The table has about 480,000 clones, 80% to 90% seen once. Sequenced sample: peripheral blood. The source is a woman aged 25 to 45 with acute or convalescent COVID-19.

The chain employs TRBV4-1 and TRBJ2-2; 13 positions agree with TRBD2. The CDR3 is made up of 19 amino acids. Germline V gene sequence: CDR1 MGHRA, CDR2 YSYEKL. V dropped 0 bases and J dropped 4; count of bases not matched to a gene: 8. This CDR3 is CASSQDWGTSGDLTGELFF. DNA of the CDR3: TGCGCCAGCAGCCAAGATTGGGGGACTAGCGGGGACCTCACCGGGGAGCTGTTTTTT.

The chain recombines TRBV7-3 with TRBJ2-3, with TRBD2 matching over 9 bases. J was trimmed by 5 bases and V by 5 bases; bases with no gene match: 8. Germline CDR1 SGHTA, CDR2 FQGTGA. CDR3 length: 15 amino acids. CDR3 loop: CASSPTSGPGDTQYF. The CDR3 DNA is TGTGCCAGCAGCCCCACTAGCGGGCCGGGAGATACGCAGTATTTT.